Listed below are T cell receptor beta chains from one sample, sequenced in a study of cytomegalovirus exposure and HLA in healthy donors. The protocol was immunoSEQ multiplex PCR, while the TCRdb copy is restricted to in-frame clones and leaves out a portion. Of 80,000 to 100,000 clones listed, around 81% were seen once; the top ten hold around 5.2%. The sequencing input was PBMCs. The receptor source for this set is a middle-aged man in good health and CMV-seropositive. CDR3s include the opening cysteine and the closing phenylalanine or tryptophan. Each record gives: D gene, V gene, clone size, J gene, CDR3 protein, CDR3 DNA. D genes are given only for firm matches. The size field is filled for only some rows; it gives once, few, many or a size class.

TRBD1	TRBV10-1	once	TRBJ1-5	CASSGTGGVTFQPQHF	TGCGCCAGCAGTGGAACAGGGGGCGTTACGTTTCAGCCCCAGCATTTT
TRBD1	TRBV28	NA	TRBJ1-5	CASSAQRDRPTTTQHF	TGTGCCAGCAGTGCCCAACGGGACAGGCCTACGACGACCCAGCATTTT
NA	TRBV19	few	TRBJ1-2	CASSLYYGYTF	TGTGCCAGTTCTCTTTACTATGGCTACACCTTC
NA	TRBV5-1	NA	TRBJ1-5	CASSLVPEKPQHF	TGCGCCAGCAGCTTGGTTCCCGAGAAGCCCCAGCATTTT
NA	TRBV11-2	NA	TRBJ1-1	CASSLAQGWNTEAFF	TGTGCCAGCAGCTTAGCCCAGGGATGGAACACTGAAGCTTTCTTT
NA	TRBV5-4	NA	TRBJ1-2	CASSLQGNSGYTF	TGTGCCAGCAGCTTACAGGGAAACAGCGGCTACACCTTC
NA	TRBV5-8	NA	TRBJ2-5	CASSTRSGALSQETQYF	TGTGCCAGCAGCACGCGAAGTGGGGCGTTGAGCCAAGAGACCCAGTACTTC
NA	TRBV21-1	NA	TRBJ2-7	CASSKEGVYEQYF	TGTGCCAGCAGCAAAGAAGGGGTCTACGAGCAGTACTTC
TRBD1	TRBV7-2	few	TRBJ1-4	CASSRDRGVEKLFF	TGTGCCAGCAGCCGAGACAGGGGTGTAGAAAAACTGTTTTTT
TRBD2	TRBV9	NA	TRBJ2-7	CASSVEAGGPYEQYF	TGTGCCAGCAGCGTAGAGGCGGGAGGGCCCTACGAGCAGTACTTC
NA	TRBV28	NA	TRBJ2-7	CASSSTGSSYEQYF	TGTGCCAGCAGCTCGACGGGGAGCTCCTACGAGCAGTACTTC
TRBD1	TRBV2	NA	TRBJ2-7	CASSDFSGTGAYEQYF	TGTGCCAGCAGCGACTTCTCCGGGACAGGAGCCTACGAGCAGTACTTC
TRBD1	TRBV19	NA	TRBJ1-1	CASSMGGRRDRGNTEAFF	TGTGCCAGTAGTATGGGGGGTCGCCGGGACAGAGGGAACACTGAAGCTTTCTTT
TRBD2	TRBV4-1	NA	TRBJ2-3	CASSQIVDSGSPSGTQYF	TGCGCCAGCAGCCAAATTGTAGATAGCGGGAGCCCCAGCGGTACGCAGTATTTT
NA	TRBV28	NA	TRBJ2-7	CASRGQGLYEQYF	TGTGCCAGCAGGGGGCAGGGGCTCTACGAGCAGTACTTC
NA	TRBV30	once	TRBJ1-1	CAWSYSGPEAFF	TGTGCCTGGAGTTACTCTGGTCCTGAAGCTTTCTTT
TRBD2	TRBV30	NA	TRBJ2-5	CAWSVRGVRETQYF	TGTGCCTGGAGTGTACGGGGGGTCCGGGAGACCCAGTACTTC
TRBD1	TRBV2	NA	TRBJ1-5	CASRRRDRGWPQHF	TGTGCCAGCAGACGTCGGGACAGGGGATGGCCCCAGCATTTT
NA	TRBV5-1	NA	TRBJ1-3	CASSLEGPSSGNTIYF	TGCGCCAGCAGCTTGGAGGGGCCCAGCTCTGGAAACACCATATATTTT
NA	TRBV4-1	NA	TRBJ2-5	CASSQDPGVGETQYF	TGCGCCAGCAGCCAAGATCCGGGGGTCGGAGAGACCCAGTACTTC
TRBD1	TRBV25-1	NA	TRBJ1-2	CVTSRGLSIKGYTF	TGTGTCACGTCCAGGGGGCTCAGTATCAAGGGCTACACCTTC
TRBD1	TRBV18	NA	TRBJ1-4	CASSPRTGTNEKLFF	TGTGCCAGCTCACCACGGACAGGGACTAATGAAAAACTGTTTTTT
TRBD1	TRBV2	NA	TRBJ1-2	CASRTGTANYGYTF	TGTGCCAGCAGGACCGGGACAGCTAACTATGGCTACACCTTC
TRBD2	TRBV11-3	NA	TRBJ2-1	CASSLGSSGGNEQFF	TGTGCCAGCAGCTTAGGGTCTAGCGGGGGGAATGAGCAGTTCTTC
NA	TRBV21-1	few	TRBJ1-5	CASSPFGRQPQHF	TGTGCCAGCAGCCCCTTCGGTCGGCAGCCCCAGCATTTT
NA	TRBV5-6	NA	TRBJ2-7	CASSSRGYEQYF	TGTGCCAGCAGCTCCAGGGGCTACGAGCAGTACTTC
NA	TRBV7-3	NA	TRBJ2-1	CASSWRGSDEQFF	TGTGCCAGCAGCTGGAGGGGTTCCGACGAGCAGTTCTTC
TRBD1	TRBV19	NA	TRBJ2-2	CASTGTGVTGELFF	TGTGCCAGTACCGGGACAGGGGTCACCGGGGAGCTGTTTTTT
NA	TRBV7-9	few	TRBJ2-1	CASSPPFREGNEQFF	TGTGCCAGCAGCCCCCCTTTCCGGGAAGGGAATGAGCAGTTCTTC
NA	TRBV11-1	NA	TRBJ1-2	CASSLTGGAYGYTF	TGTGCCAGCAGCCTAACGGGGGGCGCCTATGGCTACACCTTC
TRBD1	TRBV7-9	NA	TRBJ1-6	CASRSGQYNSPLHF	TGTGCCAGCAGGTCGGGACAGTATAATTCACCCCTCCACTTT
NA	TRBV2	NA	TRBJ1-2	CASSEARGRLYGYTF	TGTGCCAGCAGTGAAGCGCGGGGCAGGCTCTATGGCTACACCTTC
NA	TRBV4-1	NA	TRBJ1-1	CASSQDRGDTENTEAFF	TGCGCCAGCAGCCAAGATAGAGGGGACACCGAGAACACTGAAGCTTTCTTT
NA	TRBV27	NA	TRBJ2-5	CASRPLGVQETQYF	TGTGCCAGCAGGCCCCTAGGGGTCCAAGAGACCCAGTACTTC
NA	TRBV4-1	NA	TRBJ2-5	CASSQLGVETQYF	TGCGCCAGCAGCCAATTGGGAGTCGAGACCCAGTACTTC
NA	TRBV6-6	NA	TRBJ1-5	CASSYPRGSLNQPQHF	TGTGCCAGCAGTTACCCTAGGGGGTCCCTTAATCAGCCCCAGCATTTT
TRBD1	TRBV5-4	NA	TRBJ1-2	CASSMKTGGEHGYTF	TGTGCCAGCAGTATGAAGACAGGGGGCGAGCATGGCTACACCTTC
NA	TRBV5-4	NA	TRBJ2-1	CASSLKAGAEQFF	TGTGCCAGCAGCTTGAAGGCGGGCGCTGAGCAGTTCTTC
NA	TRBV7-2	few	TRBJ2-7	CASSSRGNDEQYF	TGTGCCAGCAGCTCCCGGGGGAACGACGAGCAGTACTTC
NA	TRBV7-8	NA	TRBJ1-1	CASSFTRDTEAFF	TGTGCCAGCAGCTTTACCCGGGACACTGAAGCTTTCTTT
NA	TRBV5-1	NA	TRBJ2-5	CASSLDLQETQYF	TGCGCCAGCAGCTTGGATCTCCAAGAGACCCAGTACTTC
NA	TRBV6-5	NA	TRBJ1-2	CASSYLQAYGYTF	TGTGCCAGCAGTTACTTGCAGGCTTATGGCTACACCTTC
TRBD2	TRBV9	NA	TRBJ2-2	CASSGTSGNTGELFF	TGTGCCAGCAGCGGGACTAGCGGGAACACCGGGGAGCTGTTTTTT
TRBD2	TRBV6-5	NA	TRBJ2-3	CASFTSGIDTQYF	TGTGCCAGCTTCACTAGCGGGATCGATACGCAGTATTTT